This entry lists 29 T cell receptor beta chains sequenced from one sample in a study of tumor-infiltrating lymphocytes in oesophageal squamous cell carcinoma. TCRdb independently ran MiXCR on the PCR reads; one entry per CDR3 protein. The data show fewer than 25,000 distinct CDR3 sequences, less than 45% seen once. The sequenced sample consisted of esophageal tumor tissue. Source of these receptors: a male donor with esophageal squamous cell carcinoma.

Relative to its sample, this clonotype is medium-sized. The chain joins TRBV6-1 to TRBJ1-2, with 9 positions matching TRBD1. The CDR3 has 13 residues. V was pared by 5 bases and J by 9 bases, with 7 bases of the junction left unmatched. Germline V gives CDR1 MNHNS, CDR2 SASEGT. This chain's CDR3 is CASSSDRGRRYTF. CDR3 sequence (DNA): TGTGCCAGCAGTTCCGACAGGGGGAGACGCTACACCTTC.

This chain connects TRBV18 to TRBJ2-7, with 7 bases identical to TRBD1. Germline assignment: CDR1 KGHSH and CDR2 LQKENI. There are 13 residues in the CDR3. Trimming took 4 bases from V and 3 from J; bases not matched to a gene: 3. The CDR3 DNA is TGTGCCAGCTCACAGACAGGGATCTACGAGCAGTACTTC. Encoded protein: CASSQTGIYEQYF.

There are many counts of this clonotype. The chain combines TRBV12-3 or TRBV12-4 with TRBJ2-7; 8 nucleotides line up with TRBD1. The CDR3 is 15 residues long. The trim removed 6 bases at V and 2 bases at J, leaving 9 bases unmatched. The CDR3 region is CASSRRDRRTYEQYF. CDR3 nucleotides: TGTGCCAGCAGCCGCCGGGACAGGAGGACCTACGAGCAGTACTTC.

The chain uses TRBV7-3 and TRBJ2-1; D unresolved. The CDR3 has 13 amino acids. Trimming pared 1 base from V and 3 bases from J, leaving 4 bases between. Germline CDR1 reads SGHTA; CDR2 reads FQGTGA. The CDR3 DNA is TGTGCCAGCAGCTTAAGTCGCTACAATGAGCAGTTCTTC. The encoded protein is CASSLSRYNEQFF.

This chain links TRBV5-1 with TRBJ2-4; D possibly corresponds to TRBD2 (5 bases). Germline lookup yields CDR1 SGHRS and CDR2 YFSETQ. CDR3 length: 13 residues. The V and J ends lost 0 bases and 15 bases respectively, with 16 bases between them. For the CDR3, the DNA is TGCGCCAGCAGCTTGGCGAACACCGGGGAGCTGTACTTC. This codes for CASSLANTGELYF.

V usage is TRBV11-3 and J usage is TRBJ2-5, with 7 bases aligning to TRBD1. This CDR3 spans 15 amino acids. J lost 3 bases, V lost 1 base, and 5 bases had no gene match. Per germline, CDR1 SGHNT and CDR2 YENEEA. In DNA form, the CDR3 reads TGTGCCAGCAGCTTAGGTGGGACAGCCGAAGAGACCCAGTACTTC. Amino acid sequence: CASSLGGTAEETQYF.

This clonotype appeared many times. The chain carries TRBV12-3 or TRBV12-4 and TRBJ1-2; D is uncertain. Deletions cut 1 base from V and 1 base from J, with 10 bases between. The CDR3 totals 15 residues. CDR3 loop: CASSLGGSINYGYTF. For the CDR3, the DNA is TGTGCCAGCAGTTTAGGCGGCAGTATTAACTATGGCTACACCTTC.

Of note for this clonotype: A read error is possible here, since a much larger clone lies one base away. The chain is built from TRBV10-2 and TRBJ1-2; D uncertain. The J call may be in error: the DNA end matches TRBJ2-7 better. This CDR3 is built from 10 residues. CDR1 WSHSY and CDR2 SAAADI come from the germline V gene. The CDR3 region is CASRFDEQYF. The CDR3 DNA is TGCGCCAGCAGGTTCGACGAGCAGTACTTC.

The rearrangement joins TRBV7-6 to TRBJ2-7; 9 positions match TRBD2. The end of the DNA fits TRBJ2-1 better, so the J call may be wrong. Germline V gene sequence: CDR1 SGHVS, CDR2 FNYEAQ. The CDR3 has 20 amino acids. CDR3 protein: CASLLSGRTLDDQLYNEQFF. The CDR3 DNA sequence: TGTGCCAGCTTGTTAAGCGGGAGGACCCTCGACGATCAATTATACAATGAGCAGTTCTTC.

This chain connects TRBV7-2 to TRBJ2-3; D remains unclear. TRBJ2-1 explains the end of the DNA better; the J call may be wrong. CDR1 and CDR2 from the germline V gene are SGHTA and FQGNSA. The CDR3 length is 13 residues. The CDR3 reads CASSLGSWVEQFF. The CDR3 DNA reads TGTGCCAGCAGCTTAGGGTCCTGGGTTGAGCAGTTCTTC.

The chain links TRBV7-3 to TRBJ2-1; D possibly corresponds to TRBD2 (6 bases). CDR1 and CDR2 from the germline V gene are SGHTA and FQGTGA. V was cut by 5 bases and J by 0 bases, with 8 bases left in between. CDR3 length: 14 residues. The CDR3 nucleotides are TGTGCCAGCAGCCGGGGGAGCTCCTACAATGAGCAGTTCTTC. It specifies CASSRGSSYNEQFF.

The rearrangement links TRBV11-2 to TRBJ2-2; 7 bases align to TRBD1. This CDR3 has 15 residues. Per the germline V gene, CDR1 is SGHAT and CDR2 is FQNNGV. After removal of 1 base from V and 6 bases from J, the junction contained 5 bases not matched to a gene. Here the CDR3 DNA reads TGTGCCAGCAGCTTAGGACAGGGTCGCGCCGGGGAGCTGTTTTTT. Translating gives CASSLGQGRAGELFF. Filled out from reference TRBV11-2 and TRBJ2-2, the complete variable domain reads EAGVAQSPRYKIIEKRQSVAFWCNPISGHATLYWYQQILGQGPKLLIQFQNNGVVDDSQLPKDRFSAERLKGVDSTLKIQPAKLEDSAVYLCASSLGQGRAGELFFGEGSRLTVL.

This clonotype was counted at least ten times. This chain connects TRBV6-6 to TRBJ1-3; the D gene is possibly TRBD1 (6 bases). Germline loops: CDR1 MNHNY, CDR2 SVGAGI (reference sequence). The CDR3 spans 16 residues. V gave up 2 bases and J gave up 0 bases, with 11 bases separating them. The CDR3 sequence is CASSYGRGHSGNTIYF. In DNA, the CDR3 is TGTGCCAGCAGTTACGGTCGGGGACACTCTGGAAACACCATATATTTT.

This clonotype was seen repeatedly, ten times or more. The rearrangement joins TRBV12-3 or TRBV12-4 to TRBJ1-1, with D unclear. This CDR3 is built from 12 residues. V was trimmed by 3 bases and J by 4 bases, leaving 6 bases between them. In DNA, the CDR3 is TGTGCCAGCAGTTTGGGTTTCACTGAAGCTTTCTTT. This codes for CASSLGFTEAFF.

The rearrangement links TRBV7-9 to TRBJ2-2; weak D call: TRBD2 (6 bases). The CDR3 length is 14 residues. CDR1 is SEHNR, CDR2 FQNEAQ, per germline (reference sequence). V was trimmed by 1 base and J by 4 bases, leaving 7 bases between them. CDR3 bases: TGTGCCAGCAGCTTAGTGGGGGGCACCGGGGAGCTGTTTTTT. This codes for CASSLVGGTGELFF. Complete variable domain (other parts from reference TRBV7-9 and TRBJ2-2): DTGVSQNPRHKITKRGQNVTFRCDPISEHNRLYWYRQTLGQGPEFLTYFQNEAQLEKSRLLSDRFSAERPKGSFSTLEIQRTEQGDSAMYLCASSLVGGTGELFFGEGSRLTVL.

CDR3 in amino acids: CASNGLAGAPGELFF. For the CDR3, the DNA is TGTGCCAGCAACGGACTAGCGGGAGCCCCCGGGGAGCTGTTTTTT. This chain uses TRBV6-1 with TRBJ2-2; 13 bases line up with TRBD2. This CDR3 region has 15 residues. Germline V gene data show CDR1 as MNHNS and CDR2 as SASEGT. V lost 7 bases, J lost 6 bases, and 5 bases stayed unmatched.

This sequence joins TRBV7-2 and TRBJ2-3; possible D gene TRBD2, 6 bases. The germline V gene has CDR1 SGHTA and CDR2 FQGNSA. V gave up 4 bases and J gave up 4 bases, with 12 bases separating them. The CDR3 loop spans 14 amino acids. CDR3 in DNA: TGTGCCAGCAGCTCGCGTCCGGGGGCAGATACGCAGTATTTT. Residues: CASSSRPGADTQYF.

The V and J genes are TRBV7-2 and TRBJ2-7; the D call may be TRBD1 or TRBD2 (6 bases each). The J call may not be correct, given that the DNA end is closer to TRBJ2-5. The CDR3 length is 15 residues. CDR1 and CDR2 (germline): SGHTA, FQGNSA. CDR3 bases: TGTGCCAGCAGCCCCCTAAGGGGGAGGCAAGAGACCCAGTACTTC. Its protein product is CASSPLRGRQETQYF.

Sample share makes this clonotype medium-sized. The CDR3 spells CASSFSPAKNIQYF. The DNA for the CDR3 is TGTGCCAGCAGCTTTTCCCCAGCCAAAAACATTCAGTACTTC. This chain joins TRBV11-2 and TRBJ2-4; D remains ambiguous. Trimming left V 3 bases short and J 0 bases short, with 6 bases between. Germline CDR1 SGHAT, CDR2 FQNNGV. The length of the CDR3 is 14 residues. The entire variable domain, with the rest obtained from reference TRBV11-2 and TRBJ2-4, is as follows: EAGVAQSPRYKIIEKRQSVAFWCNPISGHATLYWYQQILGQGPKLLIQFQNNGVVDDSQLPKDRFSAERLKGVDSTLKIQPAKLEDSAVYLCASSFSPAKNIQYFGAGTRLSVL.

The chain links TRBV7-3 to TRBJ2-1; 9 nucleotides align to TRBD2. The end of the DNA aligns better with TRBJ2-7, so the J call may be wrong. CDR3 length: 15 amino acids. Germline values: CDR1 SGHTA, CDR2 FQGTGA. The CDR3 region is CASSLRGGRDNEQYF. In nucleotides, the CDR3 is TGTGCCAGCAGCCTGAGAGGCGGGAGGGACAATGAGCAGTACTTC.

The count of this clonotype is one. The V call is TRBV7-7, the J call TRBJ2-2; D gene uncertain. The germline V and J ends were trimmed by 6 bases and 3 bases, with 11 bases remaining between them. This CDR3 spans 14 amino acids. From germline, CDR1 is SSHAT and CDR2 FNYEAQ (reference sequence). The CDR3 loop is CASSPQQYTGELFF. CDR3 DNA sequence: TGTGCCAGCAGTCCACAACAGTACACCGGGGAGCTGTTTTTT.

This clonotype was observed at least ten times. The CDR3 sequence: CASSQDRGGTNEKLFF. CDR3 nucleotide sequence: TGTGCCAGCAGCCAAGACAGGGGAGGGACTAATGAAAAACTGTTTTTT. The rearrangement links TRBV4-2 to TRBJ1-4, with D possibly matching TRBD1 (6 bases). Germline-derived CDR1 and CDR2 are LGHNA and YNFKEQ. The CDR3 has 16 residues. Trimming took off 0 bases at V and 2 bases at J, with 10 bases between the two ends.

The sample holds many counts of this clonotype. The chain links TRBV25-1 to TRBJ1-4; tentative D call: TRBD1 (6 bases). Germline CDR1 reads MGHDK; CDR2 reads SYGVNS. The germline V and J ends were trimmed by 3 bases and 8 bases, with 25 bases remaining between them. The CDR3 loop spans 18 amino acids. This CDR3 reads CASSESPGTVGAGEKLFF. CDR3 nucleotide sequence: TGTGCCAGCAGTGAGTCTCCCGGAACAGTGGGGGCAGGGGAAAAACTGTTTTTT.

On this clonotype itself: An end of the junction does not agree with germline; a read error may underlie this. The chain links TRBV5-3 to TRBJ2-7, with 12 bases fitting TRBD2. The J call may be faulty, since TRBJ2-1 better matches the DNA end. TRBV5-3 is flagged as an ORF with uncertain function. The CDR3 runs 14 residues. CDR3 residues: CASSLTSGRDEQFF. The CDR3, as DNA: TGTGCCAGCAGCTTGACTAGCGGGAGAGATGAGCAGTTCTTC.

A few counts support this clonotype. V is TRBV7-2 and J is TRBJ2-3; D perhaps matches TRBD2 (6 bases). V lost 3 bases, J lost 0 bases, and 13 bases lay in between. The germline V gene encodes CDR1 SGHTA and CDR2 FQGNSA. The CDR3 totals 16 residues. CDR3 nucleotide sequence: TGTGCCAGCAGCTTGGCGGGGCGAGGTAGCACAGATACGCAGTATTTT. It translates to CASSLAGRGSTDTQYF.

This chain uses TRBV7-6 with TRBJ2-3; D gene uncertain. The CDR3 is 14 amino acids. The V gene's germline CDR1 is SGHVS and CDR2 FNYEAQ. The V end lost 0 bases, the J end lost 2 bases, and 6 bases lay between the germline ends. CDR3 amino acids: CASSLAHTTDTQYF. The CDR3 DNA reads as TGTGCCAGCAGCTTAGCGCACACCACAGATACGCAGTATTTT.

This clonotype is a singleton in its sample. The chain links TRBV6-8 to TRBJ1-1; D unclear. Germline CDR1 is MNHGY and CDR2 is SAAAGT. This CDR3 has 12 residues. CDR3 sequence (DNA): TGTGCTACCCCCCTAGGGAACACTGAAGCTTTCTTT. Residues: CATPLGNTEAFF.

The chain is built from TRBV7-2 and TRBJ2-5, with D unclear. The J call is doubtful: the DNA matches TRBJ2-7 better. The germline V gene has CDR1 SGHTA and CDR2 FQGNSA. The CDR3 is 15 residues long. The CDR3: CASSLGGTAGYEQYF. The CDR3 nucleotides are TGTGCCAGCAGCTTAGGGGGAACAGCCGGTTACGAGCAGTACTTC.

V and J are TRBV6-1 and TRBJ1-4; 8 bases are a match to TRBD1. J lost 8 bases, V lost 5 bases, and 13 bases had no gene match. CDR3 length: 16 amino acids. Per the germline V gene, CDR1 is MNHNS and CDR2 is SASEGT. CDR3 sequence reads: CASSFADRGGGEKLFF. The CDR3 nucleotides read TGTGCCAGCAGTTTTGCCGACAGGGGCGGGGGGGAAAAACTGTTTTTT.